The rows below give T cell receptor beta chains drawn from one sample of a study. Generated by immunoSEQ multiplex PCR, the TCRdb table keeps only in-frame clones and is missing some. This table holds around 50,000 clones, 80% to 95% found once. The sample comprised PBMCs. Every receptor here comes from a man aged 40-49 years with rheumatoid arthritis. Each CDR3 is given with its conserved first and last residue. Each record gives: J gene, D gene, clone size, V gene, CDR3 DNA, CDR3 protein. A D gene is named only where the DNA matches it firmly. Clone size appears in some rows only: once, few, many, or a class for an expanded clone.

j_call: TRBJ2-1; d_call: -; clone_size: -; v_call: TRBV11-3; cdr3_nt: TGTGCCAGCAGCCGCCCCCCACCGGGCAATGAGCAGTTCTTC; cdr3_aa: CASSRPPPGNEQFF
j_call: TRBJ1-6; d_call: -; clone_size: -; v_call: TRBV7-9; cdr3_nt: TGTGCCAGCAGCTTAGCGATAGGGGGAAATTCACCCCTCCACTTT; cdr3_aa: CASSLAIGGNSPLHF
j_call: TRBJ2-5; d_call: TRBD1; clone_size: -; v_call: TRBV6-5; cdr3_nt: TGTGCCAGCAGTTCCGCGGGACAGGGGGGTTGGGAGACCCAGTACTTC; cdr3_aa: CASSSAGQGGWETQYF
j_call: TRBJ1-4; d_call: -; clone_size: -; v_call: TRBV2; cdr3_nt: TGTGCCAGCAGTTTCGGTGTTACTTTACTGTTTTTT; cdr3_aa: CASSFGVTLLFF
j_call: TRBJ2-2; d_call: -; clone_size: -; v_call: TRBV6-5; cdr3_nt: TGTGCCAGCAGTTACTGGACAGTAGCGAACACCGGGGAGCTGTTTTTT; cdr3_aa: CASSYWTVANTGELFF
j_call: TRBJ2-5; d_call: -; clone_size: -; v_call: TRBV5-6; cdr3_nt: TGTGCCAGCAGCATGGACAGAAAAGAGACCCAGTACTTC; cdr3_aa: CASSMDRKETQYF
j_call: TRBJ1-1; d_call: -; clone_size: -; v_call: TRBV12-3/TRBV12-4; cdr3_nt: TGTGCCAGCAGACAGACAATAGAAGCTTTCTTT; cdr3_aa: CASRQTIEAFF
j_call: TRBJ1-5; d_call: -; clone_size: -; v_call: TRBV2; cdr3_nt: TGTGCCAGCGGCCGCCAGCCCCAGCATTTT; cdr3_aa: CASGRQPQHF
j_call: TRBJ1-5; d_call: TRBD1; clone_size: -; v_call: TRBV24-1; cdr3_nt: TGTGCCACCAGTGATCAGGGGGCTGGCCAGCCCCAGCATTTT; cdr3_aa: CATSDQGAGQPQHF
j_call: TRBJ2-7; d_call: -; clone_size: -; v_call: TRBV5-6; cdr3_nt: TGTGCCAGCAGCTTCATACAGGGTAGGGAGCAGTACTTC; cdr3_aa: CASSFIQGREQYF
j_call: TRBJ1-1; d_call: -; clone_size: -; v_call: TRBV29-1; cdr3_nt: TGCAGCGTTGATGTCGAGCAGAACACTGAAGCTTTCTTT; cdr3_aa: CSVDVEQNTEAFF
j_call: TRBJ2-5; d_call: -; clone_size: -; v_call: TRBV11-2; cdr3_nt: TGTGCCAGCAGCTTAGTGGGGAGCGGGACCCAGTACTTC; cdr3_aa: CASSLVGSGTQYF
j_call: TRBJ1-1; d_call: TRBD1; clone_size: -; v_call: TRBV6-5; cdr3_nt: TGTGCCAGCAGTTTCGACAGGGGGGTAAACACTGAAGCTTTCTTT; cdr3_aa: CASSFDRGVNTEAFF
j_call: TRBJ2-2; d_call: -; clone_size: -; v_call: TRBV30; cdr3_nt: TGTGCCTGGAGTGTACCCCGGGTATATACCGGGGAGCTGTTTTTT; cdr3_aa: CAWSVPRVYTGELFF
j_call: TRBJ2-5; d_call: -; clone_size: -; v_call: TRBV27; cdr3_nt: TGTGCCAGCAGTCTGGGGTCGCATAACCAAGAGACCCAGTACTTC; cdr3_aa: CASSLGSHNQETQYF
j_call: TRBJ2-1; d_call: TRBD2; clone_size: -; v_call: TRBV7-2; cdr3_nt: TGTGCCAGCAGCTTTATTACTAGCGGGGGGCCCCCCTCCCTCGGGGAGCAGTTCTTC; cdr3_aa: CASSFITSGGPPSLGEQFF
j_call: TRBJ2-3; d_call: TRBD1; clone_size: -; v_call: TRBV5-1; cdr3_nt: TGCGCCAGCAGTTTGACAGGGCTTGGGAAAGGGGATACGCAGTATTTT; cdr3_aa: CASSLTGLGKGDTQYF
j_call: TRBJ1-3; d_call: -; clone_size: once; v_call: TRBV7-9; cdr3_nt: TGTGCCAGCAGCTACGATCAGGGTCCCTCAACTGGAAACACCATATATTTT; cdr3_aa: CASSYDQGPSTGNTIYF
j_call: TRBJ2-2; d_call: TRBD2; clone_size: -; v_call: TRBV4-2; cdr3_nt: TGTGCCAGCAGCAACGGACTAGTAGGGACCGGGGAGCTGTTTTTT; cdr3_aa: CASSNGLVGTGELFF
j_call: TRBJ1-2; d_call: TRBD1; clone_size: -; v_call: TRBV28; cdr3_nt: TGTGCCGGACAAGCCCCAGGGGGGCGAGGCTACACCTTC; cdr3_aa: CAGQAPGGRGYTF
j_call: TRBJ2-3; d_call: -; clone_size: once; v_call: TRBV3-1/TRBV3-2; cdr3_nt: TGTGCCAGCAGCCAAGTTCGGCAAATCGAATCAGATACGCAGTATTTT; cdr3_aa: CASSQVRQIESDTQYF
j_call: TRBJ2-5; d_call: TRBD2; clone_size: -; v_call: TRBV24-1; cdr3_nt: TGTGCCACCGGGGAGGGGACCTCCCAAGAGACCCAGTACTTC; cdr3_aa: CATGEGTSQETQYF
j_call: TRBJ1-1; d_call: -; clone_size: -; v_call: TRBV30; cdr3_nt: TGTGCCTGGAGTTTCGCAGAGAACACTGAAGCTTTCTTT; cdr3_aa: CAWSFAENTEAFF
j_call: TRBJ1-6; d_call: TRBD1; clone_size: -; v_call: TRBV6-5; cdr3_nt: TGTGCCAGCAGAAACCAGGGGGGCAAGAATTCACCCCTCCACTTT; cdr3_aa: CASRNQGGKNSPLHF
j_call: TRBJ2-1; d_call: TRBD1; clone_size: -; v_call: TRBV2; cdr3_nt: TGTGCCAGCAGGCAACAGGGGAAGGGTGGCTACAATGAGCAGTTCTTC; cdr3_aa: CASRQQGKGGYNEQFF
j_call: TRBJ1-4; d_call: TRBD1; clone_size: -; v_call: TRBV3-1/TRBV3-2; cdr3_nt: TGTGCCAGCAGCCTGCTAAGGACAGGGCCTAATGAAAAACTGTTTTTT; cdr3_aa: CASSLLRTGPNEKLFF
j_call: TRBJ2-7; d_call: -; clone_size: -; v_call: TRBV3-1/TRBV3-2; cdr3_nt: TGTGCCAGCAGCGTCGCCGGGGGCCCCTACGAGCAGTACTTC; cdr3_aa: CASSVAGGPYEQYF
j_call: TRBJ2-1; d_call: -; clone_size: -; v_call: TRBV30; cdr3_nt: TGTGCCTGGACCGCCAACAATGAGCAGTTCTTC; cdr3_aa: CAWTANNEQFF
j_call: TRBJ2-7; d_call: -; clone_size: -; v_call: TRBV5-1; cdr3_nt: TGCGCCAGCAGCTTCGGGGTTGGAGAGCAGTACTTC; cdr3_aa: CASSFGVGEQYF
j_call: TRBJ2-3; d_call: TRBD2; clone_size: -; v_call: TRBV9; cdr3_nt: TGTGCCAGCAGCACTCCTATGGGGACTAGCGGGGGGCAGACAGATACGCAGTATTTT; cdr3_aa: CASSTPMGTSGGQTDTQYF
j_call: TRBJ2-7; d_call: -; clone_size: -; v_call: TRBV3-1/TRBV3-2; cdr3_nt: TGTGCCAGCAGCCGAAGCTACGAGCAGTACTTC; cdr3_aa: CASSRSYEQYF
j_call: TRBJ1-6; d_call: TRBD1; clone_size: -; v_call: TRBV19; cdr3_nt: TGTGCCAGTAGTCCCCAGGGGACAGGGGTCTCCTATAATTCACCCCTCCACTTT; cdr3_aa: CASSPQGTGVSYNSPLHF
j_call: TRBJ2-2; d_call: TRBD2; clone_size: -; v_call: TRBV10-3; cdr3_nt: TGTGCCATCAGTACTAGCGAGAACACCGGGGAGCTGTTTTTT; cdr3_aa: CAISTSENTGELFF
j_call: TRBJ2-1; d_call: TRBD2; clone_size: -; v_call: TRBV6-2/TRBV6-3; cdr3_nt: TGTGCCAGCAGCCCTAGGACTAGCGGGCGATGGGGGGTGGGGTACAATGAGCAGTTCTTC; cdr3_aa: CASSPRTSGRWGVGYNEQFF
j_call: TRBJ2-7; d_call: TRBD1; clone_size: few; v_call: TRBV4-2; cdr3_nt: TGTGCCAGCAGCCAGGCCGGGACAGGGGGGTACGAGCAGTACTTC; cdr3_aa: CASSQAGTGGYEQYF
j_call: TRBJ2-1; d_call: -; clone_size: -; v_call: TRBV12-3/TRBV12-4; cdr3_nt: TGTGCCAGCAGAACCTGGGTGTCTGAGCAGTTCTTC; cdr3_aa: CASRTWVSEQFF
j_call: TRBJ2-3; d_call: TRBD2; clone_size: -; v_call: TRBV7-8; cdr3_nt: TGTGCCAGCAGCTTGTACGGGACTAGCGGGGGGGCCACAGATACGCAGTATTTT; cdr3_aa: CASSLYGTSGGATDTQYF
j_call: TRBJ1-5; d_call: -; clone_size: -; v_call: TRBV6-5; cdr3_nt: TGTGCCAGCAGTTACCCGTCTGGGACTGTGAATCAGCCCCAGCATTTT; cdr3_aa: CASSYPSGTVNQPQHF
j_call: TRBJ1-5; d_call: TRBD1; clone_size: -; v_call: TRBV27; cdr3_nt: TGTGCCAGCAGTTTGGCCTACAGGGGGCGTAATCAGCCCCAGCATTTT; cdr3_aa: CASSLAYRGRNQPQHF
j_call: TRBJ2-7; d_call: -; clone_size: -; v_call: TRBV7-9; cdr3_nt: TGTGCCAGCAGCCACGGACGGATGTCCTACGAGCAGTACTTC; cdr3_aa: CASSHGRMSYEQYF
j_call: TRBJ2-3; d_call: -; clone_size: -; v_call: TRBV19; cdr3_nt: TGTGCCAGTAGTAGGGTATCAGGTCTAGACACAGATACGCAGTATTTT; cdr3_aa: CASSRVSGLDTDTQYF
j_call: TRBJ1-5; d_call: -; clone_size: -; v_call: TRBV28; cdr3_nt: TGTGCCAACAATTCTAGGGGTTATAGCAATCAGCCCCAGCATTTT; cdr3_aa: CANNSRGYSNQPQHF
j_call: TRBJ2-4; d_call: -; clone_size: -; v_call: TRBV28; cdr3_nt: TGTGCCAGCAGTCCAGACCGACTAGCCAAAAACATTCAGTACTTC; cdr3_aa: CASSPDRLAKNIQYF
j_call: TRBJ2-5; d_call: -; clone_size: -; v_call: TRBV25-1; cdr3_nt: TGTGCCAGCAGTGAGCCCCTTAGAACAGGACCGCAAGAGACCCAGTACTTC; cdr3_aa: CASSEPLRTGPQETQYF
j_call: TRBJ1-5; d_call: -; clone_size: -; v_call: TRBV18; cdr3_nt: TGTGCCAGCTCAGCCGACAGACTCCGGTCGGGGATTCAGCCCCAGCATTTT; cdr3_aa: CASSADRLRSGIQPQHF
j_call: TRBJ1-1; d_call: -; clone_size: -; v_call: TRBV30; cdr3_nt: TGTGCCTGCCTCACGGGAGGTACTGAAGCTTTCTTT; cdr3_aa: CACLTGGTEAFF
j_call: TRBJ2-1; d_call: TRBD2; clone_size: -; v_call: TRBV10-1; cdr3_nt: TGCGCCAGCAGTGAGGGACTAGGGCCCTACAATGAGCAGTTCTTC; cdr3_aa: CASSEGLGPYNEQFF
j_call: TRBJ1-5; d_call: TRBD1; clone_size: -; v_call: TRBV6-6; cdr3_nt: TGTGCCAGCAGTTACCCGGGGACAGAGCCCAATCAGCCCCAGCATTTT; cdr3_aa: CASSYPGTEPNQPQHF
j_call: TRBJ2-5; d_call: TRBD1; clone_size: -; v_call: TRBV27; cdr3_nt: TGTGCCAGCAGTTGGTACGTGTCAGGGGGCTTGGAGACCCAGTACTTC; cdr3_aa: CASSWYVSGGLETQYF
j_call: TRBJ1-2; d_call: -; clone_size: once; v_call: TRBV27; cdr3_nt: TGTGCCAGCAGTCGATCAGGGATTTATGGCTACACCTTC; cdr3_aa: CASSRSGIYGYTF
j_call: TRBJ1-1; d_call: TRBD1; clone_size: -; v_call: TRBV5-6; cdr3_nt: TGTGCCAGCAGTTTTCTAGACAGGGGAGACACTGAAGCTTTCTTT; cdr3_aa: CASSFLDRGDTEAFF
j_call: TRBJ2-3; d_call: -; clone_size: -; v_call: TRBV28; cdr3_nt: TGTGCCAGCAGTTTAGGGGCGGCGGGCACAGATACGCAGTATTTT; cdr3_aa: CASSLGAAGTDTQYF
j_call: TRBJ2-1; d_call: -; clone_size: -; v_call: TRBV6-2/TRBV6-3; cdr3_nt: TGTGCCAGCAGTTACGATGTCCTCGCCAATGAGCAGTTCTTC; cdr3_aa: CASSYDVLANEQFF
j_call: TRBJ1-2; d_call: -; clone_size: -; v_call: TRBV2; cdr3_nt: TGTGCCAGCAGTGATGGAGAAAAGGCCAACTATGGCTACACCTTC; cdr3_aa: CASSDGEKANYGYTF